This entry lists 7 T cell receptor beta chains sequenced from one sample in a study of human T cells and chemical hapten exposure. As for time point: patch test 1, 2 weeks after DPC sensitization. Treatment defined: therapeutic diphenylcyclopropenone sensitization with weekly scalp DPC. Unfractionated whole blood served as the source for total RNA extraction. TCRdb re-derived calls from the RACE reads in MiXCR, one entry per CDR3 protein. The repertoire holds 50,000 or so distinct CDR3 sequences, with approximately 11% as singletons. Sequenced material: whole blood, taken in connection with sensitization to the hapten diphenylcyclopropenone (DPC). The source is a woman between 40 and 55 years old with alopecia areata. Some clones in this sample may be carry-over from other donors' samples.

The sample holds one count of this clonotype. The CDR3 ends on some other residue instead of the conserved phenylalanine or tryptophan, so this is likely a read error. The DNA for the CDR3 is TGTGCCAGCTCACCACAGAAAAACACTGAAGCTTTCCTT. This encodes CASSPQKNTEAFL. This chain joins TRBV18 and TRBJ1-1, with D uncertain. Trimming took off 1 base at V and 2 bases at J, with 5 bases between the two ends. Germline-derived CDR1 and CDR2 are KGHSH and LQKENI. This CDR3 contains 13 residues.

There are a few counts of this clonotype. The CDR3 sequence is CASSLNPSAATYTDTQYF. The CDR3 region has the DNA TGCGCCAGCAGCTTGAACCCGTCTGCAGCTACCTACACAGATACGCAGTATTTT. The chain has TRBV5-1 and TRBJ2-3; no reliable D call. The CDR3 consists of 18 residues. The germline gives CDR1 SGHRS, CDR2 YFSETQ. Trimming stripped 1 base from V and 2 bases from J, with 20 bases between.

There are many counts of this clonotype. V and J are TRBV6-1 and TRBJ1-5, with a weak D call TRBD1 (6 bases). This CDR3 spans 12 amino acids. Germline values: CDR1 MNHNS, CDR2 SASEGT. V was trimmed by 6 bases and J by 7 bases, leaving 10 bases between them. CDR3 sequence (DNA): TGTGCCAGCAGCAGGGGATTACAGCCCCAGCATTTT. Translating it yields CASSRGLQPQHF.

This clonotype was seen at least ten times. V gene TRBV2 combines with J gene TRBJ1-4, with D perhaps matching TRBD1 (6 bases). The CDR3 totals 15 residues. V dropped 6 bases and J dropped 0 bases, with 11 bases sitting between them. Looked up from germline, CDR1 is SNHLY and CDR2 is FYNNEI. The CDR3 nucleotides are TGTGCCAGCAGGGCGAGGACAGCAACTAATGAAAAACTGTTTTTT. Its translation is CASRARTATNEKLFF.

This clonotype was detected a few times. V and J are TRBV7-2 and TRBJ2-5; D is unresolved. Germline V gives CDR1 SGHTA, CDR2 FQGNSA. Trimming removed 3 bases from V and 0 bases from J, with 11 bases in between. The CDR3 has 15 residues. CDR3 bases: TGTGCCAGCAGCTTGGTGGGCAGCTACCAAGAGACCCAGTACTTC. Translation gives CASSLVGSYQETQYF.

CDR3 sequence: CASSPLQVEAFF. CDR3 sequence (DNA): TGTGCCAGCAGCCCGCTACAGGTTGAAGCTTTCTTT. This chain joins TRBV7-9 and TRBJ1-1; possible D gene TRBD1, 5 bases. The CDR3 consists of 12 residues. The V gene lost 5 bases and the J gene lost 7 bases, with 11 bases spanning the gap. Looked up from germline, CDR1 is SEHNR and CDR2 is FQNEAQ (reference sequence). Complete variable domain (other parts from reference TRBV7-9 and TRBJ1-1): DTGVSQNPRHKITKRGQNVTFRCDPISEHNRLYWYRQTLGQGPEFLTYFQNEAQLEKSRLLSDRFSAERPKGSFSTLEIQRTEQGDSAMYLCASSPLQVEAFFGQGTRLTVV.

This clonotype turned up a few times. V usage is TRBV20-1 and J usage is TRBJ2-4; D is possibly TRBD1 (5 bases). V was cut by 8 bases and J by 0 bases, with 14 bases left in between. Germline values: CDR1 DFQATT, CDR2 SNEGSKA (reference sequence). The CDR3 consists of 14 residues. CDR3 DNA: TGCAGTTTCGACAGCCTGCTAGCCAAAAACATTCAGTACTTC. This encodes CSFDSLLAKNIQYF.